This paragraph covers one T cell receptor (beta chain) sequence. This clonotype was counted ten times or more. No antigen is known for it. No base quality values were provided; no much bigger clone lies one nucleotide off. The CDR3 measures 13 amino acids from cysteine to phenylalanine. Just CDR3 DNA is preserved here, 39 bases in frame from base 1. Via the germline V gene (reference sequence), CDR1 is LNHNV and CDR2 YYDKDF. Trimming costs V 0 bases and J 4 bases, and their ends lie 4 bases apart. The data belong to a study of early T cells in non-severe SARS-CoV-2 infection listed by TCRdb under 2021. With respect to the entire study: Because TCR sequencing relied on bulk RNA taken from unsorted whole blood, pairing of alpha and beta chains was not possible. General study outcomes and caveats: VDJdb matching was skewed toward anti-spike CD8 responses and likely underestimated virus-specific expansions by missing private and CD4 specificities.

The library was generated by 5' RACE. TCRdb records NextSeq 500 as the sequencer. To correct for sequencing error and PCR bias, the TCR library protocol tagged individual cDNA molecules with unique molecular identifiers. Sequencing covered both TCR alpha and beta chains, and within each sample the abundances of alpha and beta sequences were tightly co-correlated. Concerning the study's data processing: Decombinator V4 was used to perform V gene, J gene and CDR3 annotation of TCR sequences. Expanded TCRs were defined as changing significantly between any two time points under a Poisson model with p below 0.0001. Abundances of TCRs were expressed as counts per million after normalisation to the total number of TCRs sequenced in each sample. MAIT TCRs were defined by TRAV1-2 paired with TRAJ12, TRAJ20 or TRAJ33, and iNKT TCRs by TRAV10 paired with TRAJ18. VDJdb, accessed on 1 November 2021, was searched for TCRs annotated for CMV, EBV and SARS-CoV-2, and TCRs annotated for more than one antigen were excluded. The raw public reads went through TCRdb reprocessing: fastp at Q25, MiXCR clone calling, in-frame beta chains kept. Duplicate CDR3 protein sequences are folded into a single record with the most common DNA and genes. The V and J calls here are based on TCRdb, not the publication. The sample table shows some 91,000 distinct CDR3 sequences, and roughly 11% are seen once. Of the sample, 4.7% falls within the top ten clones.

The study was a case-control design nested within a healthcare worker cohort in London, UK, with weekly nasopharyngeal swab PCR tests and blood sampling. Between 23 and 31 March 2020, the week of the UK lockdown, healthcare workers were enrolled and then followed up weekly for as long as 16 weeks. Sequenced here: whole blood, sampled at baseline. The chain couples TRBV15 to TRBJ1-3, with no D gene named confidently. This TCR came from an adult who was a healthcare worker with PCR-confirmed SARS-CoV-2 infection or an uninfected control (not recorded which). The nucleotide sequence reads as follows: TGTGCCACCAGCAGAGATGCCGGAAACACCATATATTTT. It is translated as CATSRDAGNTIYF.